This T cell receptor (beta chain) was sequenced for a study of beta chain features in type 1 diabetes. Reverse transcribing all isolated RNA meant expressed TCRB transcripts were sequenced. Using immunoSEQ multiplex PCR, the repertoire was profiled, and TCRdb retains in-frame clones only, with some absent. The sample records about 280,000 clones, approximately 16% being singletons. This clone was counted between two and nine times. Its cognate antigen is unknown. General study points: Sequencing of cDNA might inflate the share of cells that strongly express TCR. A pattern of fewer insertions and more deletions at VDJ junctions was seen in type 1 diabetes patients. All four CD4+ subsets from Type 1 diabetes patients carried moderately but significantly shorter TCRB CDR3s.

The CDR3 totals 13 residues. The V and J ends lost 5 bases and 8 bases respectively, with 15 bases between them. Per germline, CDR1 SGHTA and CDR2 FQGNSA. This TCR derives from a man in his late teens or twenties with type 1 diabetes. The chain employs TRBV7-2 and TRBJ2-5; D may be TRBD2 (5 bases). Sequencing used naive CD4+ T cells from blood. CDR3 loop: CASSVRVEGTQYF. The CDR3 DNA reads as TGTGCCAGCAGCGTCCGGGTCGAGGGAACCCAGTACTTC.